This T cell receptor (beta chain) was sequenced for a study of T cells expressing NK-cell markers. Study at large: Investigators obtained TCR beta repertoires from sorted CD3+CD56+NKG2C+, CD3+CD56+NKG2C- and CD3+CD56-NKG2C+ T cells.

Findings and caveats of the study: About 1.0-7.0% of CD8+ T cells in roughly six donors belonged to dominant NKG2C+ clonotypes. Also leading the CD3+CD56-NKG2C+ fraction in several donors were these clonotypes.

cDNA encoding TCR beta was synthesized via 5'RACE template switching incorporating UMIs. Using the 5' RACE reads, TCRdb records one entry per CDR3 protein without DNA. The ten most abundant clones cover 7.3% of a sample with some 450,000 distinct CDR3 sequences. The CDR3 is 14 amino acids. From germline, CDR1 is LNHDA and CDR2 SQIVND (reference sequence). In the case of this clonotype: Its matching antigen is unknown.

This rearrangement joins TRBV19 to TRBJ2-7; lacking DNA, the TRBD1 call made by TCRdb goes unchecked. Sequencing input: blood T cells: a sorted CD56 or NKG2C T cell subset, CD4+ or CD8+ T cells, or bulk PBMC T cells (not recorded which). This TCR was sampled from a woman aged 18 to 75 in good health. The chain's CDR3 is CASSMEDRYYEQYF.